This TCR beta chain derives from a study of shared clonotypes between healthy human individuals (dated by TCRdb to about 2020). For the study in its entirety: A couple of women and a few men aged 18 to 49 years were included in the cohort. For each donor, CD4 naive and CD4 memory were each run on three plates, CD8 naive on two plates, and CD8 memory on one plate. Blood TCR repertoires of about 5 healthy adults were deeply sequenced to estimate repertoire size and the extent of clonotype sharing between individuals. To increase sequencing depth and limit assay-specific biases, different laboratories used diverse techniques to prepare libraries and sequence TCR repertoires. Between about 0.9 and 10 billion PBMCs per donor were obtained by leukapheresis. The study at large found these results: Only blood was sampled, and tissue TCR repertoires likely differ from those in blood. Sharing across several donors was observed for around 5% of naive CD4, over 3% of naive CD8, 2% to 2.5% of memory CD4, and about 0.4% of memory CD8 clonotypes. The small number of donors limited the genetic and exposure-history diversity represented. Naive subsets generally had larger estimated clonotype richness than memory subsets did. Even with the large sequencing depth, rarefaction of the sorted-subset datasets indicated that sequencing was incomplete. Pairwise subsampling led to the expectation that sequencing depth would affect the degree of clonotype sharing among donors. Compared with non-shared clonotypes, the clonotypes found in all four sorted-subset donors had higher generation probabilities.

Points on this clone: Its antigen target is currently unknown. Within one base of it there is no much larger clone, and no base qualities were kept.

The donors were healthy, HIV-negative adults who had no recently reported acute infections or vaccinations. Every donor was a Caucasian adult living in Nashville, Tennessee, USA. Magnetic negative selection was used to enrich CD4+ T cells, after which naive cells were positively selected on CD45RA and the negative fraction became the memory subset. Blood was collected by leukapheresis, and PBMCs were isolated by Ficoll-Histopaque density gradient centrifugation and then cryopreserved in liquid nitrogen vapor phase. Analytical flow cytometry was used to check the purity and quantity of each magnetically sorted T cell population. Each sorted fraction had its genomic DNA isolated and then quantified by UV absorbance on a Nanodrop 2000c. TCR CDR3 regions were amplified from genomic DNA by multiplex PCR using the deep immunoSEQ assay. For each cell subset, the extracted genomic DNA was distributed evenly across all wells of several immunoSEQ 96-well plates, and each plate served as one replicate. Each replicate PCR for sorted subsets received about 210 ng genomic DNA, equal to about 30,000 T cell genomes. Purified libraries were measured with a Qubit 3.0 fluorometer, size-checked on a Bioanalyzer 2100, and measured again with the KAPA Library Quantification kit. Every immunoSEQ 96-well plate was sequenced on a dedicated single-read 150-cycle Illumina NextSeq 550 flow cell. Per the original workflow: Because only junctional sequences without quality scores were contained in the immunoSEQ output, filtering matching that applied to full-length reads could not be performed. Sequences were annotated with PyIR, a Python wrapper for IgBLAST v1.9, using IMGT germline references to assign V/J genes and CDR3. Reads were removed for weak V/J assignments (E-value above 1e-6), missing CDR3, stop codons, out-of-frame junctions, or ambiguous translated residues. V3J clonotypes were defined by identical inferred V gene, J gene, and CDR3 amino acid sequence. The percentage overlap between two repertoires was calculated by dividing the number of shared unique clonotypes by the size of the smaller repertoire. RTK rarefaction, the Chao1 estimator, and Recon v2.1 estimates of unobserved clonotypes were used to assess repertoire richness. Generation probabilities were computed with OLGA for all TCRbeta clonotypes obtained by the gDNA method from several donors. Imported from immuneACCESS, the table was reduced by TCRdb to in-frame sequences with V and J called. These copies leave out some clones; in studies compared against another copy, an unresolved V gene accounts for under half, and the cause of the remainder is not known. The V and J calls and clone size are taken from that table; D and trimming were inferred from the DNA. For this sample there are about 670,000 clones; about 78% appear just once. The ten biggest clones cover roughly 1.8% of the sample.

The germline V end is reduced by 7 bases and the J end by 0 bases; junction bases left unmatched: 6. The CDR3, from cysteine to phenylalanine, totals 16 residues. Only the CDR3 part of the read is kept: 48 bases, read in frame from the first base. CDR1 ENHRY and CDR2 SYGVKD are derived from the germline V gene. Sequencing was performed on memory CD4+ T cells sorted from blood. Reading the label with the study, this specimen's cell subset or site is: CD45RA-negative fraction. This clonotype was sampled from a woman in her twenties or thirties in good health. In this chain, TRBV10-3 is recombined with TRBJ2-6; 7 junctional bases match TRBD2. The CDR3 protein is CAITESGGSGANVLTF. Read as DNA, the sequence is TGTGCCATCACTGAATCGGGGGGCTCTGGGGCCAACGTCCTGACTTTC.